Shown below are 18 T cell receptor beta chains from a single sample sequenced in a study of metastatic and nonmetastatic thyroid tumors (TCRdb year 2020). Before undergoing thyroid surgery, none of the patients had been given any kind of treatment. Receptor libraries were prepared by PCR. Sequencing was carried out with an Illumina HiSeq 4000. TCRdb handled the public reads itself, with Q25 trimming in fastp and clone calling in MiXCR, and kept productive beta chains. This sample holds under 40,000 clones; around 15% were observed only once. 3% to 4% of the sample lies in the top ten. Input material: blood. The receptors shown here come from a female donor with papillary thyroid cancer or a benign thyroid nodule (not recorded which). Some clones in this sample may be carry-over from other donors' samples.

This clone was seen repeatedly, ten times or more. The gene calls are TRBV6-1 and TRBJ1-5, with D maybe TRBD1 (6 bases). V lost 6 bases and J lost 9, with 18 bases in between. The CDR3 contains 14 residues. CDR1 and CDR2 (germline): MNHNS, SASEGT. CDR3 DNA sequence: TGTGCCAGCAGCGCCGGGACATCGCGGGGGCCCCAGCATTTT. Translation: CASSAGTSRGPQHF.

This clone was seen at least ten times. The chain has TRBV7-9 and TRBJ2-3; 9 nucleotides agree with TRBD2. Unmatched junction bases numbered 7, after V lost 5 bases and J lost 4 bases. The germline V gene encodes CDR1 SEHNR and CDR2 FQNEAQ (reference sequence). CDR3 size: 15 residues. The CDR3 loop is CASSPRSGSSDTQYF. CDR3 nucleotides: TGTGCCAGCAGCCCCCGTAGCGGGAGCTCAGATACGCAGTATTTT.

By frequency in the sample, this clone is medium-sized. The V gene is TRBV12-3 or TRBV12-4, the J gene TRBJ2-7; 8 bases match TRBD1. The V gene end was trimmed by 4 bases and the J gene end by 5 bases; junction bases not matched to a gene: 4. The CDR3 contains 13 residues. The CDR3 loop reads CASSSRRGHEQYF. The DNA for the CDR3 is TGTGCCAGCAGTTCGCGCAGGGGGCACGAGCAGTACTTC.

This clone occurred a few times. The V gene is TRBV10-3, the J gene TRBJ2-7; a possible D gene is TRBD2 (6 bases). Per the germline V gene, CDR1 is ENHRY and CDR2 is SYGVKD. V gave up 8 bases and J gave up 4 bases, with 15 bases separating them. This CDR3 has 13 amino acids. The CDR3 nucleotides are TGTGCCATCGGGACTGAGCCACAGTACGAGCAGTACTTC. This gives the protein CAIGTEPQYEQYF.

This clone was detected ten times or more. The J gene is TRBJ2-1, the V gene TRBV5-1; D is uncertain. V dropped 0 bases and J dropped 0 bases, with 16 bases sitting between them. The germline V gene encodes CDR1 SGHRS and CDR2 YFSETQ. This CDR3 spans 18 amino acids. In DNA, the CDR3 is TGCGCCAGCAGCTTGGCCATGGTAGATCAGAGCTCCTACAATGAGCAGTTCTTC. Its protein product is CASSLAMVDQSSYNEQFF.

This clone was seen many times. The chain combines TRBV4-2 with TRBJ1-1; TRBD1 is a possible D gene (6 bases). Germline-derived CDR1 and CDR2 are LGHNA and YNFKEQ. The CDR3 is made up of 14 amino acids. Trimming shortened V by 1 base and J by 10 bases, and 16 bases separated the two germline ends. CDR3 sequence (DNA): TGTGCCAGCAGCCAAGGGGGGGCTAGTCTTCTAGCTTTCTTT. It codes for CASSQGGASLLAFF.

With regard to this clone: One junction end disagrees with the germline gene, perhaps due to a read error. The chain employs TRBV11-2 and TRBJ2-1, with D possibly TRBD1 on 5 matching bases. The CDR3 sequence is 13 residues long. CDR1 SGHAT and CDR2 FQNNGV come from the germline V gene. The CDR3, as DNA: TGTGCCAGCAGCTTAGCAGGGTACAATGAGCATCTCTTC. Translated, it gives CASSLAGYNEHLF.

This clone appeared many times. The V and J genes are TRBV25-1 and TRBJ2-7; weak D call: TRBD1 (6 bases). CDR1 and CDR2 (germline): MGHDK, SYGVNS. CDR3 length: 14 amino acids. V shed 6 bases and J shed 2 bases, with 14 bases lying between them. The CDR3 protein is CASSRTQGPYEQYF. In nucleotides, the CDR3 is TGTGCCAGCAGCCGAACTCAGGGGCCCTACGAGCAGTACTTC.

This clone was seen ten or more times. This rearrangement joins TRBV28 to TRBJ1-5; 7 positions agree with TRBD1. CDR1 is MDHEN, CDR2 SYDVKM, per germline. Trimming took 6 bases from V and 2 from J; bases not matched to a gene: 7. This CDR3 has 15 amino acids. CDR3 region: CASRTQGKGNQPQHF. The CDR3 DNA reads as TGTGCCAGCAGGACACAGGGGAAGGGCAATCAGCCCCAGCATTTT.

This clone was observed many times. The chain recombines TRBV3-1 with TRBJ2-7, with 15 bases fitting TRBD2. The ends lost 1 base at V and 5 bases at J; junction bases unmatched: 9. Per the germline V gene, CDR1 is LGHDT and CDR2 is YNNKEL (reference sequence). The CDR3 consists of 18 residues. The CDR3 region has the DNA TGTGCCAGCAGCCAAGGACCCTCTGGGACTAGCGGGAGGAACGAGCAGTACTTC. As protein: CASSQGPSGTSGRNEQYF.

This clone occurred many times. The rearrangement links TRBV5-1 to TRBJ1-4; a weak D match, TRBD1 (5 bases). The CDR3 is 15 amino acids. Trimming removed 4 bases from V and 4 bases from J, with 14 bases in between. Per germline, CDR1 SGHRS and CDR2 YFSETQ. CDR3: CASSVGRTINEKLFF. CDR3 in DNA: TGCGCCAGCAGCGTGGGACGGACTATTAATGAAAAACTGTTTTTT. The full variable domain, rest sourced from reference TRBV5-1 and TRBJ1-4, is KAGVTQTPRYLIKTRGQQVTLSCSPISGHRSVSWYQQTPGQGLQFLFEYFSETQRNKGNFPGRFSGRQFSNSRSEMNVSTLELGDSALYLCASSVGRTINEKLFFGSGTQLSVL.

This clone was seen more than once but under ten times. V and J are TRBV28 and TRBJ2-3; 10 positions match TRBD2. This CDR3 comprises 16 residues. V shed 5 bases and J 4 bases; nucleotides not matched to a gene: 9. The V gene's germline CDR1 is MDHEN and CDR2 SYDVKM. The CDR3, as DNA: TGTGCCAGCAGTAACGGCCTAGCGGGAGTCCCAGATACGCAGTATTTT. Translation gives CASSNGLAGVPDTQYF. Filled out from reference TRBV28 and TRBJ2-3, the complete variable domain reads DVKVTQSSRYLVKRTGEKVFLECVQDMDHENMFWYRQDPGLGLRLIYFSYDVKMKEKGDIPEGYSVSREKKERFSLILESASTNQTSMYLCASSNGLAGVPDTQYFGPGTRLTVL.

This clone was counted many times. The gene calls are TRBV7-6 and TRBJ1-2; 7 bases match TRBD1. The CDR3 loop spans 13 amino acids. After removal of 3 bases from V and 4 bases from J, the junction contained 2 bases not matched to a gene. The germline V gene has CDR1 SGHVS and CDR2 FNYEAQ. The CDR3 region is CASSFRDSYGYTF. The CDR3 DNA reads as TGTGCCAGCAGCTTCCGGGACAGCTATGGCTACACCTTC.

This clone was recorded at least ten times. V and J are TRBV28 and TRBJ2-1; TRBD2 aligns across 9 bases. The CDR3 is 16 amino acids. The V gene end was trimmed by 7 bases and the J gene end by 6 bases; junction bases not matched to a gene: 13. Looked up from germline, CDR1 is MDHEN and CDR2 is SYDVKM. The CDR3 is CASTPSGIAGANEQFF. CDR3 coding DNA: TGTGCCAGCACCCCCTCAGGGATAGCGGGGGCCAATGAGCAGTTCTTC.

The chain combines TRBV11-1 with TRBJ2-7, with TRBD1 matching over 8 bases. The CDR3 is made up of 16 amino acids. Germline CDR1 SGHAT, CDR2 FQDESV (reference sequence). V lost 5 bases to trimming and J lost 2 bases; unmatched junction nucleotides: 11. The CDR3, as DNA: TGTGCCAGCAGCCTAGTCTGGGACAGGAACCCCTACGAGCAGTACTTC. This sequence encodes CASSLVWDRNPYEQYF.

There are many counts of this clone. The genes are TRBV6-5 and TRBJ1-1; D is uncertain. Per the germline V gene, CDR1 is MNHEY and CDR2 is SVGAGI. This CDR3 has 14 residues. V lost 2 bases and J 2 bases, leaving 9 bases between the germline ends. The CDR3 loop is CASSYQSFNTEAFF. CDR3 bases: TGTGCCAGCAGTTACCAGTCTTTTAACACTGAAGCTTTCTTT.

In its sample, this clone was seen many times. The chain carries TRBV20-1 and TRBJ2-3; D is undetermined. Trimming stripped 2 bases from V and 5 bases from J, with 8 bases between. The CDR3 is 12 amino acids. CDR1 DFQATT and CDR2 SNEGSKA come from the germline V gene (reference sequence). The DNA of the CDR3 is TGCAGTGCTAGAACCGCTGGAGATACGCAGTATTTT. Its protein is CSARTAGDTQYF.

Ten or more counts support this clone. DNA for the CDR3: TGTGCCAGCAGCAGCACTAGCGGGAGTTGGAACACCGGGGAGCTGTTTTTT. This encodes CASSSTSGSWNTGELFF. The rearrangement uses TRBV4-2 and TRBJ2-2; 11 nucleotides align to TRBD2. Per germline, CDR1 LGHNA and CDR2 YNFKEQ. Trimming cost V 5 bases and J 1 base; bases outside gene matches: 6. CDR3 length equals 17 residues.